These 10 T cell receptor beta chains originate from one sample sequenced in a study of cytomegalovirus exposure and HLA in healthy donors. The PCR used 60 Vbeta and 13 Jbeta primers. Sequenced by immunoSEQ multiplex PCR; TCRdb stores in-frame clones only, minus some. The sample has 150,000 to 200,000 clones; 75% to 80% are singletons. Sequencing was performed on PBMCs. Receptor source: a woman aged 25 to 39 in good health and CMV-seropositive.

This chain uses TRBV28 with TRBJ1-5, with 9 bases that match TRBD1. Germline V lookup: CDR1 MDHEN, CDR2 SYDVKM. The CDR3 consists of 18 residues. After removal of 4 bases from V and 2 bases from J, the junction contained 12 bases not matched to a gene. CDR3 DNA: TGTGCCAGCAGTTCCCACACAGGGGGCCAAAGTGGCAATCAGCCCCAGCATTTT. Its translation: CASSSHTGGQSGNQPQHF. Looking up the rest from reference TRBV28 and TRBJ1-5 gives the full variable domain: DVKVTQSSRYLVKRTGEKVFLECVQDMDHENMFWYRQDPGLGLRLIYFSYDVKMKEKGDIPEGYSVSREKKERFSLILESASTNQTSMYLCASSSHTGGQSGNQPQHFGDGTRLSIL.

This sequence joins TRBV5-1 and TRBJ2-3; 8 bases fit TRBD1. Unmatched junction bases numbered 9, after V lost 0 bases and J lost 0 bases. CDR3 size: 18 residues. Per the germline V gene, CDR1 is SGHRS and CDR2 is YFSETQ. This chain's CDR3 is CASSLDPGQGTSTDTQYF. CDR3 nucleotides: TGCGCCAGCAGCTTGGACCCCGGACAGGGAACTAGCACAGATACGCAGTATTTT.

Only one count was recorded for this clone. The chain has TRBV18 and TRBJ1-3; unclear D gene. The CDR3 loop spans 13 amino acids. V was cut by 3 bases and J by 8 bases, with 11 bases left in between. CDR1 is KGHSH and CDR2 is LQKENI in the germline V gene. This CDR3 reads CASSPGLGDTIYF. DNA for the CDR3: TGTGCCAGCTCACCCGGCCTGGGCGACACCATATATTTT. Looking up the rest from reference TRBV18 and TRBJ1-3 gives the full variable domain: NAGVMQNPRHLVRRRGQEARLRCSPMKGHSHVYWYRQLPEEGLKFMVYLQKENIIDESGMPKERFSAEFPKEGPSILRIQQVVRGDSAAYFCASSPGLGDTIYFGEGSWLTVV.

This clone was picked up a small number of times. The chain carries TRBV30 and TRBJ2-1; TRBD2 agrees at 8 bases. CDR1 is GTSNPN and CDR2 is SVGIG in the germline V gene (reference sequence). The CDR3 spans 13 residues. After removal of 8 bases from V and 6 bases from J, the junction contained 9 bases not matched to a gene. CDR3 loop: CAASPLAGNEQFF. CDR3 DNA sequence: TGTGCCGCTTCCCCTCTAGCGGGCAATGAGCAGTTCTTC.

V and J are TRBV7-9 and TRBJ2-7; D may be TRBD1 (6 bases). Germline V gene sequence: CDR1 SEHNR, CDR2 FQNEAQ (reference sequence). V lost 6 bases, J lost 5 bases, and 23 bases lay in between. This CDR3 has 16 residues. The CDR3 sequence is CASSPPGTKLHHEQYF. DNA of the CDR3: TGTGCCAGCAGTCCCCCCGGGACAAAATTACACCACGAGCAGTACTTC.

This chain links TRBV7-2 with TRBJ1-2; 11 nucleotides line up with TRBD1. Per germline, CDR1 SGHTA and CDR2 FQGNSA. This CDR3 comprises 17 residues. V shed 5 bases and J 8 bases; nucleotides not matched to a gene: 16. CDR3 sequence reads: CASSPRRVGQGVWGYTF. For the CDR3, the DNA is TGTGCCAGCAGCCCTAGGCGGGTGGGACAGGGGGTTTGGGGCTACACCTTC.

Sample share makes this clone large (0.1 to 1%). The rearrangement joins TRBV4-1 to TRBJ2-1; no definite D call. Trimming removed 3 bases from V and 2 bases from J, with 11 bases in between. The length of the CDR3 is 15 residues. Germline V gene lookup returns CDR1 MGHRA and CDR2 YSYEKL. CDR3 bases: TGCGCCAGCAGCCACGCACATACCACCTACAATGAGCAGTTCTTC. As protein: CASSHAHTTYNEQFF.

This chain connects TRBV7-2 to TRBJ1-3, with D tentatively TRBD1 (5 bases). Germline CDR1 reads SGHTA; CDR2 reads FQGNSA. Trimming took 4 bases from V and 4 from J, leaving 14 bases between them. The CDR3 consists of 15 residues. The chain's CDR3 is CASSWFQGSGNTIYF. CDR3 coding DNA: TGTGCCAGCAGCTGGTTTCAGGGCTCGGGAAACACCATATATTTT.

This clone turned up a few times. The genes are TRBV5-1 and TRBJ2-1, with TRBD2 matching over 12 bases. Germline V CDR1 and CDR2: SGHRS, YFSETQ. Trimming cost V 3 bases and J 5 bases; bases outside gene matches: 12. CDR3 length: 18 amino acids. The CDR3 DNA reads as TGCGCCAGCAGCTCGAGACTAGCGGGAGTACTAGGTAACAATGAGCAGTTCTTC. This translates into CASSSRLAGVLGNNEQFF.

This clone was detected a few times. V usage is TRBV7-2 and J usage is TRBJ2-1; D gene uncertain. V lost 8 bases to trimming and J lost 3 bases, with 8 bases between them. The CDR3 is 12 amino acids. From germline, CDR1 is SGHTA and CDR2 FQGNSA. The CDR3 loop is CASAVGYNEQFF. CDR3 nucleotide sequence: TGTGCCAGCGCGGTCGGCTACAATGAGCAGTTCTTC.